This is a list of T cell receptor beta chains from one sample in a study of lymphopenia after photon versus proton radiotherapy. Data came from immunoSEQ multiplex PCR; TCRdb stores just in-frame clones and leaves some out. The sample has about 18,000 clones, more than 65% seen once. The input for sequencing was peripheral blood, taken from a patient treated with proton-based radiotherapy. The origin of the receptors is an older man with pancreatic cancer. The CDR3 runs from the conserved cysteine through the conserved F or W. The order of the fields is D gene, J gene, CDR3 length, V gene, clone size, CDR3 protein, CDR3 DNA. D genes are given only for firm matches. Size tells how often a clone was seen (once, few, many) or the class of an expanded clone, and some rows leave it out.

D gene: -
J gene: TRBJ1-1
CDR3 length: 17
V gene: TRBV4-1
clone size: -
CDR3 protein: CASNSIGRPTRDTEAFF
CDR3 DNA: TGCGCCAGCAACAGTATAGGTCGGCCAACCAGGGACACTGAAGCTTTCTTT

D gene: -
J gene: TRBJ1-1
CDR3 length: 13
V gene: TRBV10-1
clone size: -
CDR3 protein: CATKRGTNTEAFF
CDR3 DNA: TGCGCCACCAAGCGGGGAACGAACACTGAAGCTTTCTTT

D gene: -
J gene: TRBJ2-7
CDR3 length: 15
V gene: TRBV19
clone size: once
CDR3 protein: CASSIGWQGSYEQYF
CDR3 DNA: TGTGCCAGTAGTATAGGTTGGCAGGGTTCCTACGAGCAGTACTTC

D gene: -
J gene: TRBJ2-2
CDR3 length: 14
V gene: TRBV4-2
clone size: -
CDR3 protein: CASSQDGLAGELFF
CDR3 DNA: TGTGCCAGCAGCCAAGATGGTCTAGCCGGGGAGCTGTTTTTT

D gene: TRBD2
J gene: TRBJ2-2
CDR3 length: 15
V gene: TRBV5-1
clone size: -
CDR3 protein: CASSLTGGPTGELFF
CDR3 DNA: TGCGCCAGCAGCTTGACGGGGGGGCCGACCGGGGAGCTGTTTTTT

D gene: -
J gene: TRBJ2-5
CDR3 length: 14
V gene: TRBV10-3
clone size: -
CDR3 protein: CAISEGKEGFAQYF
CDR3 DNA: TGTGCCATCAGTGAGGGCAAGGAAGGATTCGCCCAGTACTTC

D gene: TRBD2
J gene: TRBJ2-1
CDR3 length: 18
V gene: TRBV11-2
clone size: -
CDR3 protein: CASSLDSNFGRSYNEQFF
CDR3 DNA: TGTGCCAGCAGCTTAGATTCGAATTTCGGGAGGTCTTACAATGAGCAGTTCTTC

D gene: TRBD2
J gene: TRBJ2-1
CDR3 length: 16
V gene: TRBV19
clone size: -
CDR3 protein: CASSLRGGASFIEQFF
CDR3 DNA: TGTGCCAGTAGCCTCCGCGGGGGGGCCTCGTTTATTGAGCAGTTCTTC

D gene: -
J gene: TRBJ1-5
CDR3 length: 16
V gene: TRBV19
clone size: -
CDR3 protein: CASSPTTAPSNQPQHF
CDR3 DNA: TGTGCCAGTAGCCCTACGACAGCCCCTAGCAATCAGCCCCAGCATTTT

D gene: -
J gene: TRBJ1-1
CDR3 length: 11
V gene: TRBV5-1
clone size: -
CDR3 protein: CASSRGREAFF
CDR3 DNA: TGCGCCAGCAGCCGGGGGCGAGAGGCTTTCTTT

D gene: -
J gene: TRBJ1-1
CDR3 length: 15
V gene: TRBV7-3
clone size: -
CDR3 protein: CASSPEGGLATEAFF
CDR3 DNA: TGTGCCAGCAGCCCCGAGGGGGGGCTGGCCACTGAAGCTTTCTTT

D gene: -
J gene: TRBJ1-3
CDR3 length: 15
V gene: TRBV18
clone size: -
CDR3 protein: CASSPQAENGNTIYF
CDR3 DNA: TGTGCCAGCTCACCCCAGGCAGAGAATGGAAACACCATATATTTT

D gene: -
J gene: TRBJ2-6
CDR3 length: 15
V gene: TRBV4-1
clone size: -
CDR3 protein: CASSQGSSGANVLTF
CDR3 DNA: TGCGCCAGCAGCCAAGGAAGCTCTGGGGCCAACGTCCTGACTTTC

D gene: -
J gene: TRBJ1-5
CDR3 length: 15
V gene: TRBV6-5
clone size: -
CDR3 protein: CASSYAGAGDQPQHF
CDR3 DNA: TGTGCCAGCAGTTACGCGGGGGCTGGCGATCAGCCCCAGCATTTT

D gene: -
J gene: TRBJ1-2
CDR3 length: 13
V gene: TRBV7-9
clone size: -
CDR3 protein: CASRGQGLVGYTF
CDR3 DNA: TGTGCCAGCAGGGGGCAGGGGCTGGTCGGCTACACCTTC

D gene: -
J gene: TRBJ1-4
CDR3 length: 14
V gene: TRBV2
clone size: -
CDR3 protein: CASSEGRFNEKLFF
CDR3 DNA: TGTGCCAGCAGTGAAGGGCGGTTTAATGAAAAACTGTTTTTT

D gene: -
J gene: TRBJ2-1
CDR3 length: 13
V gene: TRBV11-2
clone size: -
CDR3 protein: CASSSAGGNEQFF
CDR3 DNA: TGTGCCAGCAGCTCGGCAGGGGGGAATGAGCAGTTCTTC

D gene: -
J gene: TRBJ1-5
CDR3 length: 15
V gene: TRBV4-2
clone size: -
CDR3 protein: CASSQTDGFNQPQHF
CDR3 DNA: TGTGCCAGCAGCCAAACTGACGGCTTCAATCAGCCCCAGCATTTT

D gene: TRBD2
J gene: TRBJ2-1
CDR3 length: 19
V gene: TRBV7-2
clone size: -
CDR3 protein: CASSLGTSGRRKGSVEQFF
CDR3 DNA: TGTGCCAGCAGCTTAGGTACTAGCGGGAGGAGGAAGGGGTCTGTTGAGCAGTTCTTC

D gene: TRBD2
J gene: TRBJ2-5
CDR3 length: 17
V gene: TRBV2
clone size: few
CDR3 protein: CASSDGSGLAGEETQYF
CDR3 DNA: TGTGCCAGCAGTGACGGATCGGGACTAGCGGGAGAGGAGACCCAGTACTTC

D gene: TRBD2
J gene: TRBJ2-1
CDR3 length: 15
V gene: TRBV10-1
clone size: -
CDR3 protein: CASSERGGPNNEQFF
CDR3 DNA: TGCGCCAGCAGTGAGCGGGGGGGCCCAAACAATGAGCAGTTCTTC

D gene: TRBD1
J gene: TRBJ1-3
CDR3 length: 16
V gene: TRBV9
clone size: -
CDR3 protein: CASSVGVRGPGNTIYF
CDR3 DNA: TGTGCCAGCAGCGTAGGCGTCAGGGGGCCTGGAAACACCATATATTTT

D gene: TRBD1
J gene: TRBJ2-5
CDR3 length: 14
V gene: TRBV7-2
clone size: -
CDR3 protein: CASSYQQGAETQYF
CDR3 DNA: TGTGCCAGCAGCTATCAACAGGGGGCAGAGACCCAGTACTTC

D gene: TRBD1
J gene: TRBJ1-2
CDR3 length: 16
V gene: TRBV19
clone size: -
CDR3 protein: CASSSTKGAFNYGYTF
CDR3 DNA: TGTGCCAGTAGTAGTACGAAGGGGGCATTTAACTATGGCTACACCTTC

D gene: -
J gene: TRBJ1-1
CDR3 length: 12
V gene: TRBV6-1
clone size: -
CDR3 protein: CASSRDLAVGYF
CDR3 DNA: TGTGCCAGCAGCCGGGACTTGGCTGTGGGCTACTTT

D gene: TRBD1
J gene: TRBJ2-2
CDR3 length: 15
V gene: TRBV27
clone size: -
CDR3 protein: CASRPTGGYTGELFF
CDR3 DNA: TGTGCCAGCAGGCCGACAGGGGGGTACACCGGGGAGCTGTTTTTT

D gene: TRBD1
J gene: TRBJ2-7
CDR3 length: 17
V gene: TRBV10-2
clone size: -
CDR3 protein: CASKTGGAYVYAGEQYF
CDR3 DNA: TGCGCCAGCAAGACAGGGGGCGCGTATGTCTATGCTGGCGAGCAGTACTTC

D gene: TRBD2
J gene: TRBJ2-1
CDR3 length: 16
V gene: TRBV7-3
clone size: -
CDR3 protein: CASSLTGTERGNEQFF
CDR3 DNA: TGTGCCAGCAGCTTAACGGGGACGGAGCGGGGAAATGAGCAGTTCTTC

D gene: -
J gene: TRBJ1-4
CDR3 length: 16
V gene: TRBV5-1
clone size: -
CDR3 protein: CASSLVDSSPNEKLFF
CDR3 DNA: TGCGCCAGCAGCTTGGTAGACAGCTCACCTAATGAAAAACTGTTTTTT

D gene: -
J gene: TRBJ1-3
CDR3 length: 16
V gene: TRBV11-3
clone size: -
CDR3 protein: CASSLDSSYSGNTIYF
CDR3 DNA: TGTGCCAGCAGCTTAGACTCCAGCTACTCTGGAAACACCATATATTTT

D gene: -
J gene: TRBJ1-3
CDR3 length: 16
V gene: TRBV27
clone size: once
CDR3 protein: CASSRQSGGRGNTIYF
CDR3 DNA: TGTGCCAGCAGTCGACAGTCCGGGGGAAGGGGAAACACCATATATTTT

D gene: -
J gene: TRBJ1-6
CDR3 length: 14
V gene: TRBV6-4
clone size: -
CDR3 protein: CASSQSIYNSPLHF
CDR3 DNA: TGTGCCAGCAGTCAGTCCATCTATAATTCACCCCTCCACTTT

D gene: -
J gene: TRBJ1-5
CDR3 length: 16
V gene: TRBV27
clone size: -
CDR3 protein: CASSLSRPGVGQPQHF
CDR3 DNA: TGTGCCAGCAGTTTATCACGCCCCGGGGTGGGTCAGCCCCAGCATTTT

D gene: TRBD1
J gene: TRBJ1-5
CDR3 length: 13
V gene: TRBV5-1
clone size: -
CDR3 protein: CASSFGQDQPQHF
CDR3 DNA: TGCGCCAGCAGCTTTGGACAGGATCAGCCCCAGCATTTT

D gene: -
J gene: TRBJ2-6
CDR3 length: 15
V gene: TRBV5-1
clone size: -
CDR3 protein: CASSLGSSGANVLTF
CDR3 DNA: TGCGCCAGCAGCTTGGGCAGCTCTGGGGCCAACGTCCTGACTTTC

D gene: -
J gene: TRBJ1-1
CDR3 length: 14
V gene: TRBV6-1
clone size: -
CDR3 protein: CASRDINKNTEAFF
CDR3 DNA: TGTGCCAGCAGGGACATTAACAAGAACACTGAAGCTTTCTTT

D gene: -
J gene: TRBJ2-7
CDR3 length: 14
V gene: TRBV6-1
clone size: -
CDR3 protein: CASSGTVGDREQYF
CDR3 DNA: TGTGCCAGCAGTGGGACGGTAGGGGATCGGGAGCAGTACTTC

D gene: -
J gene: TRBJ1-1
CDR3 length: 14
V gene: TRBV7-9
clone size: -
CDR3 protein: CASSGRGGELGAFF
CDR3 DNA: TGTGCCAGCAGCGGGAGAGGGGGTGAATTAGGGGCTTTCTTT

D gene: -
J gene: TRBJ1-3
CDR3 length: 14
V gene: TRBV30
clone size: -
CDR3 protein: CAWRRENSGNTIYF
CDR3 DNA: TGTGCCTGGAGGAGGGAGAATTCTGGAAACACCATATATTTT

D gene: TRBD2
J gene: TRBJ2-1
CDR3 length: 16
V gene: TRBV5-6
clone size: few
CDR3 protein: CASSWRSSGLYNEQFF
CDR3 DNA: TGTGCCAGCAGCTGGAGGTCTAGCGGGCTATACAATGAGCAGTTCTTC

D gene: TRBD2
J gene: TRBJ2-3
CDR3 length: 14
V gene: TRBV30
clone size: -
CDR3 protein: CAWSVHSGSDTQYF
CDR3 DNA: TGTGCCTGGAGTGTACACAGCGGGAGCGATACGCAGTATTTT

D gene: TRBD1
J gene: TRBJ2-1
CDR3 length: 14
V gene: TRBV29-1
clone size: -
CDR3 protein: CSVTPGTGLNEQFF
CDR3 DNA: TGCAGCGTAACCCCCGGGACAGGGCTGAATGAGCAGTTCTTC

D gene: TRBD2
J gene: TRBJ2-2
CDR3 length: 15
V gene: TRBV30
clone size: -
CDR3 protein: CAWSGLAGSGGELFF
CDR3 DNA: TGTGCCTGGAGTGGGCTAGCGGGTTCAGGCGGGGAGCTGTTTTTT